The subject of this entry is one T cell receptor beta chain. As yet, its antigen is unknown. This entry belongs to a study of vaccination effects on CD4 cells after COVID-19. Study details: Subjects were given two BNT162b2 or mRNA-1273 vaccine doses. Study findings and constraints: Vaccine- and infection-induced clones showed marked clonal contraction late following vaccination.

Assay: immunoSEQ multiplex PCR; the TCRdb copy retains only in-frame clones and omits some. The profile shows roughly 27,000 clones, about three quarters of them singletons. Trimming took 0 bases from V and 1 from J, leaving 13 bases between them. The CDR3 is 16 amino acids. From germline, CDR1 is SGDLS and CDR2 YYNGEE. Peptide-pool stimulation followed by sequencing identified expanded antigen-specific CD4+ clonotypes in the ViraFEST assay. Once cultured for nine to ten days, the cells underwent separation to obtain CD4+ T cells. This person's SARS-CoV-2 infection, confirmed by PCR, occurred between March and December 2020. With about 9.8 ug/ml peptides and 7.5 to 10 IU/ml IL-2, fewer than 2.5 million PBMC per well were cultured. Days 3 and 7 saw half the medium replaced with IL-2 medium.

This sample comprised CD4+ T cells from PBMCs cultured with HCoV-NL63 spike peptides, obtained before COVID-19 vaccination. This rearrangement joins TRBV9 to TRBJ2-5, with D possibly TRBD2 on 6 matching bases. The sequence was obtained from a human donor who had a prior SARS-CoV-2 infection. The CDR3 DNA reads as TGTGCCAGCAGCGTAGGGCCCGGGCGGGGCCAAGAGACCCAGTACTTC. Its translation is CASSVGPGRGQETQYF.